Presented here are 21 T cell receptor beta chains from one specimen sequenced in a study of control samples from healthy donors and cancer patients. TCRdb's table, derived via immunoSEQ multiplex PCR, lists solely in-frame clones and lacks some. The data contain approximately 100,000 clones, around 85% of them seen just once; the ten biggest clones take up over 2%. The material sequenced was blood. Receptor source: a woman aged 40 to 55 in good health.

This clone was recorded only once. This chain connects TRBV18 to TRBJ2-4; 9 bases align to TRBD1. Germline V lookup: CDR1 KGHSH, CDR2 LQKENI. The CDR3 is 15 amino acids. Unmatched junction bases numbered 6, after V lost 3 bases and J lost 6 bases. CDR3 sequence reads: CASSPPGQGLNIQYF. For the CDR3, the DNA is TGTGCCAGCTCACCCCCGGGACAGGGTTTAAACATTCAGTACTTC.

The chain employs TRBV4-1 and TRBJ2-1; D call uncertain. This CDR3 spans 15 amino acids. Germline lookup yields CDR1 MGHRA and CDR2 YSYEKL. Trimming removed 0 bases at V and 7 bases at J, with 13 bases between. CDR3 sequence (DNA): TGCGCCAGCAGCCAAGAGGTTTGGGGAAGGAATGAGCAGTTCTTC. Translating it yields CASSQEVWGRNEQFF.

The DNA of the CDR3 is TGTGCCAGCAGCAAAGAATCCAGCCAGGGGGCATCCTACGAGCAGTACTTC. Protein: CASSKESSQGASYEQYF. The rearrangement links TRBV21-1 to TRBJ2-7; no DNA check was done on the table's D call, TRBD1. TRBV21-1 is shown as a pseudogene. The CDR3 spans 17 residues.

This clone was observed a few times. The chain recombines TRBV15 with TRBJ2-3; possibly TRBD2 for D (6 bases). The CDR3 spans 16 residues. With 3 bases removed from V and 4 bases from J, the gap between germline ends came to 17 bases. Germline assignment: CDR1 LNHNV and CDR2 YYDKDF (reference sequence). The CDR3 here is CATSSYRDFPSDTQYF. The CDR3 nucleotides read TGTGCCACCAGCAGTTACCGGGACTTCCCCTCAGATACGCAGTATTTT.

V usage is TRBV4-2 and J usage is TRBJ1-1; TRBD1 matches 7 bases. This CDR3 contains 15 residues. Trimming removed 6 bases from V and 1 base from J; junction bases left unmatched: 8. CDR1 and CDR2 (germline): LGHNA, YNFKEQ. CDR3 DNA: TGTGCCAGCAGATCCTTTGGGACAGAGAACACTGAAGCTTTCTTT. It codes for CASRSFGTENTEAFF.

The chain uses TRBV5-1 and TRBJ1-4; TRBD1 agrees at 7 bases. V lost 5 bases to trimming and J lost 8 bases; unmatched junction nucleotides: 15. In germline, CDR1 is SGHRS, CDR2 YFSETQ. The CDR3 totals 16 residues. The CDR3 sequence: CASSLFGTARREKLFF. The CDR3 DNA is TGCGCCAGCAGTCTTTTCGGGACAGCCCGGAGGGAAAAACTGTTTTTT.

V usage is TRBV7-2 and J usage is TRBJ2-7, with 10 positions matching TRBD2. The ends lost 1 base at V and 4 bases at J; junction bases unmatched: 7. Germline loops: CDR1 SGHTA, CDR2 FQGNSA. This CDR3 region has 16 residues. CDR3 DNA sequence: TGTGCCAGCAGCTTAGAAGTAGCGGGGGGACTATACGAGCAGTACTTC. This codes for CASSLEVAGGLYEQYF. The entire variable domain, with the rest obtained from reference TRBV7-2 and TRBJ2-7, is as follows: GAGVSQSPSNKVTEKGKDVELRCDPISGHTALYWYRQSLGQGLEFLIYFQGNSAPDKSGLPSDRFSAERTGGSVSTLTIQRTQQEDSAVYLCASSLEVAGGLYEQYFGPGTRLTVT.

The V and J genes are TRBV10-3 and TRBJ2-6; D is perhaps TRBD1 (5 bases). The V end was cut by 2 bases, the J end by 1 base, with 12 bases between. Germline V gene sequence: CDR1 ENHRY, CDR2 SYGVKD. The CDR3 length is 17 residues. The CDR3 reads CAISEKGSSSGANVLTF. The CDR3 DNA sequence: TGTGCCATCAGTGAGAAGGGGTCCTCTTCTGGGGCCAACGTCCTGACTTTC.

The CDR3 reads CASSFRGAEGKLFF. CDR3 sequence (DNA): TGTGCCAGCAGTTTCAGGGGGGCGGAAGGTAAACTGTTTTTT. The rearrangement uses TRBV27 and TRBJ1-4; 7 bases fit TRBD1. J gave up 11 bases and V 3 bases, and 9 bases lay outside the gene matches. CDR1 MNHEY and CDR2 SMNVEV come from the germline V gene (reference sequence). The CDR3 runs to 14 residues.

The chain employs TRBV6-5 and TRBJ1-4, with D tentatively TRBD1 (5 bases). The CDR3 has 14 amino acids. Germline CDR1 is MNHEY and CDR2 is SVGAGI. V lost 4 bases and J 4 bases, leaving 10 bases between the germline ends. CDR3 DNA sequence: TGTGCCAGCAGTTCGGCCAGGGTTAATGAAAAACTGTTTTTT. The encoded protein is CASSSARVNEKLFF.

The table lists this clone with a count of one. This sequence joins TRBV30 and TRBJ2-2, with 12 bases aligning to TRBD1. Germline CDR1 and CDR2: GTSNPN and SVGIG (reference sequence). CDR3 length: 16 amino acids. The junction had 5 bases not matched to a gene; V was cut back by 1 base and J by 5 bases. The CDR3 DNA sequence: TGTGCCTGGAGTGGCTGGGACAGGGGGCGGACCGGGGAGCTGTTTTTT. This translates into CAWSGWDRGRTGELFF.

The genes are TRBV5-4 and TRBJ2-5; possible D gene TRBD2, 6 bases. Germline V gives CDR1 SGHNT, CDR2 YYREEE (reference sequence). Trimming shortened V by 3 bases and J by 2 bases, and 11 bases separated the two germline ends. The CDR3 contains 14 residues. The CDR3 loop reads CASSSGGNQETQYF. CDR3 DNA sequence: TGTGCCAGCAGCTCAGGCGGGAATCAAGAGACCCAGTACTTC.

This clone was seen only a few times. This rearrangement joins TRBV19 to TRBJ2-7; 8 bases map to TRBD1. V lost 6 bases and J lost 1; bases outside the gene matches: 5. Germline V CDR1 and CDR2: LNHDA, SQIVND (reference sequence). CDR3 size: 14 residues. CDR3 sequence: CASSPGQVSYEQYF. CDR3 DNA sequence: TGTGCCAGTAGCCCGGGACAGGTTTCCTACGAGCAGTACTTC.

This rearrangement joins TRBV7-2 to TRBJ2-7, with a possible D match to TRBD2 (7 bases). The CDR3 extends over 16 amino acids. With 1 base removed from V and 2 bases from J, the gap between germline ends came to 15 bases. Germline values: CDR1 SGHTA, CDR2 FQGNSA. The CDR3 DNA reads as TGTGCCAGCAGCTTAGGGAGGGGGGGAGGAACCTACGAGCAGTACTTC. Translation gives CASSLGRGGGTYEQYF. The complete variable domain, with remaining parts taken from reference TRBV7-2 and TRBJ2-7, reads GAGVSQSPSNKVTEKGKDVELRCDPISGHTALYWYRQSLGQGLEFLIYFQGNSAPDKSGLPSDRFSAERTGGSVSTLTIQRTQQEDSAVYLCASSLGRGGGTYEQYFGPGTRLTVT.

CDR3 nucleotides: TGTGCCAGCAGTTTTATCCTGACCGGGGAGCTGTTTTTT. It specifies CASSFILTGELFF. The chain uses TRBV27 and TRBJ2-2; D gene unclear. V was clipped by 3 bases and J by 5 bases, with 7 bases between them. CDR1 is MNHEY, CDR2 SMNVEV, per germline (reference sequence). The CDR3 extends over 13 amino acids.

The chain combines TRBV6-2 or TRBV6-3 with TRBJ2-3; TRBD2 matches 10 bases. This CDR3 contains 15 residues. Germline V gene lookup returns CDR1 MNHEY and CDR2 SVGEGT. V dropped 6 bases and J dropped 3; count of bases not matched to a gene: 6. CDR3 protein: CASSDLAGVTDTQYF. The CDR3, as DNA: TGTGCCAGCAGCGATCTAGCGGGGGTAACAGATACGCAGTATTTT.

Only one count was recorded for this clone. This chain joins TRBV7-2 and TRBJ1-1, with D perhaps matching TRBD1 (5 bases). V lost 0 bases and J 4 bases, leaving 6 bases between the germline ends. The germline gives CDR1 SGHTA, CDR2 FQGNSA. The CDR3 is 13 amino acids. The CDR3 region has the DNA TGTGCCAGCAGCTTAGCGGGGACCACTGAAGCTTTCTTT. Translating gives CASSLAGTTEAFF.

This clone has only a few counts. No DNA is shown, since the ends of the CDR3 on it are uncertain; the CDR3 is the one TCRdb lists. The chain has TRBV5-1 and TRBJ1-1; the table's D gene call, TRBD1, was not cross checked with the DNA. A total of 14 residues make up the CDR3, ends included. Germline lookup yields CDR1 SGHRS and CDR2 YFSETQ. CDR3 residues: CASSPSVGTGTTFF.

CDR3: CASSIDRRFEAFF. DNA of the CDR3: TGTGCCAGTAGTATAGATCGGCGATTTGAAGCTTTCTTT. The genes are TRBV19 and TRBJ1-1; D unresolved. Trimming cost V 0 bases and J 7 bases, with 9 bases left between them. Per the germline V gene, CDR1 is LNHDA and CDR2 is SQIVND (reference sequence). The length of the CDR3 is 13 residues. The full variable domain, rest sourced from reference TRBV19 and TRBJ1-1, is DGGITQSPKYLFRKEGQNVTLSCEQNLNHDAMYWYRQDPGQGLRLIYYSQIVNDFQKGDIAEGYSVSREKKESFPLTVTSAQKNPTAFYLCASSIDRRFEAFFGQGTRLTVV.

The chain joins TRBV11-3 to TRBJ2-3; 7 nucleotides line up with TRBD1. Trimming cost V 8 bases and J 0 bases; bases outside gene matches: 5. This CDR3 region has 14 residues. The V gene's germline CDR1 is SGHNT and CDR2 YENEEA. In DNA, the CDR3 is TGTGCCAGCCGAAAGGGGGCTAGCACAGATACGCAGTATTTT. Its protein is CASRKGASTDTQYF.

The chain has TRBV7-2 and TRBJ2-4, with D perhaps matching TRBD1 (6 bases). Germline-derived CDR1 and CDR2 are SGHTA and FQGNSA. V was trimmed by 4 bases and J by 0 bases, leaving 16 bases between them. CDR3 length equals 17 residues. The CDR3 DNA is TGTGCCAGCAGCTACGAGAGGGGGAGCCTAGCCAAAAACATTCAGTACTTC. The encoded protein is CASSYERGSLAKNIQYF.